What follows are 2 T cell receptor beta chains derived from one specimen sequenced in a study of blood T cells in healthy people across ages. Alongside a J-beta primer mix, a sample-barcoded 5' primer served in a second PCR lasting about 7 to 11 cycles. Each CDR3 protein is one row after TCRdb ran MiXCR on the 5' RACE reads. The repertoire holds about 1.5 million distinct CDR3 sequences, with roughly two fifths as singletons. The sample consisted of blood. The receptors were sampled from a woman aged 18-29 years in good health.

This clonotype was seen only a few times. The V and J genes are TRBV6-1 and TRBJ2-1, with 14 bases that match TRBD2. The germline V gene has CDR1 MNHNS and CDR2 SASEGT. This CDR3 has 19 amino acids. V was pared by 5 bases and J by 7 bases, with 16 bases of the junction left unmatched. CDR3: CASSPSPGTSGGARNEQFF. The CDR3 bases are TGTGCCAGCAGTCCCTCCCCCGGGACTAGCGGGGGCGCACGGAATGAGCAGTTCTTC.

The chain links TRBV24-1 to TRBJ2-1, with 14 bases matching TRBD2. The CDR3 loop spans 20 amino acids. Trimming at V came to 4 bases and at J to 5 bases, leaving 15 bases not matched to a gene. From germline, CDR1 is KGHDR and CDR2 SFDVKD. DNA of the CDR3: TGTGCCACCAGTGAAGGTCCCCCGGGACTAGCGGGAGTTTTGGACAATGAGCAGTTCTTC. It yields the protein CATSEGPPGLAGVLDNEQFF.